Detailed here is one T cell receptor (beta chain). Source study methods: From reference gene primer amplification, estimates of nucleated cell counts were derived. TCRdb keeps only in-frame clones here, not all; method: immunoSEQ multiplex PCR. The DNA gave D and trimming, while V, J and clone size come from that table. The sample carries roughly 60,000 clones, 70% to 90% recorded once. This record belongs to a study of blood T cell repertoires in COVID-19. As for the study in general: The United States, Italy and Spain provided the acute and convalescent COVID-19 samples. Sample material is recorded as cDNA or gDNA derived from T cells, B-cell-depleted T cells, or PBMCs.

The source material was peripheral blood. The sequence was collected from a human donor in a cohort sampled during active COVID-19.

CDR3 loop: CASSRQYNTGELFF. The CDR3 nucleotides are TGTGCCAGTAGTAGACAGTATAACACCGGGGAGCTGTTTTTT. The chain has TRBV19 and TRBJ2-2; D is possibly TRBD1 (5 bases). The CDR3 extends over 14 amino acids. The germline V and J ends were trimmed by 4 bases and 2 bases, with 8 bases remaining between them. The germline CDR1 and CDR2 sequences are LNHDA and SQIVND (reference sequence).